The text below deals with one T cell receptor (beta chain). Some clones are missing from TCRdb's copy, which holds only in-frame ones; the method was immunoSEQ multiplex PCR. This sample yields fewer than 130,000 clones, of which 70% to 90% are seen a single time; 2% to 3% belongs to the top ten. The CDR3 extends over 16 amino acids. Per germline, CDR1 SGHDT and CDR2 YYEEEE. V shed 3 bases and J shed 2 bases, with 17 bases lying between them. This record belongs to a study of T cell responses to AZD1222 COVID-19 vaccine. The J gene is TRBJ1-2, the V gene TRBV5-6; unclear D gene. The source is an adult who received the AZD1222 COVID-19 vaccine. Sample: peripheral blood, taken 28 days after the second AZD1222 dose. In DNA form, the CDR3 reads TGTGCCAGCAGCTGGGGTGTCGGGGATCAGAACTATGGCTACACCTTC. It encodes CASSWGVGDQNYGYTF.